This TCR beta chain derives from a study of shared clonotypes between healthy human individuals. Study summary: A few men and two women, aged 18 to 49, were donors. Whole-study results and caveats: All-four-donor shared clonotypes had higher generation probabilities than non-shared clonotypes did.

Worth noting for this clone: Antigen unknown.

Clones were read by immunoSEQ multiplex PCR, and TCRdb kept only the in-frame ones, dropping some. This table holds about 2.4 million clones, around nine tenths found once. Trimming removed 3 bases from V and 7 bases from J, with 8 bases in between. The germline CDR1 and CDR2 sequences are SNHLY and FYNNEI. CDR3 length equals 12 residues. Sequenced sample: naive CD4+ T cells sorted from blood. The subset: CD45RA+ positively selected. The clonotype comes from a man between 18 and 35 years old in good health. This rearrangement joins TRBV2 to TRBJ2-3, with D perhaps TRBD1 (5 bases). This chain's CDR3 is CASSDRGNTQYF. The CDR3 DNA follows: TGTGCCAGCAGTGATAGGGGAAATACGCAGTATTTT.